This T cell receptor beta chain was identified in a study of CD8 T cells in Susac syndrome. Reverse transcription of roughly 0.5 to 1 ug RNA used random hexamers. Amplification of the TCR beta CDR3 was carried out by immunoSEQ multiplex PCR, which spanned a total of 54 Vbeta and 13 Jbeta segments. TCRdb re-called the immunoSEQ multiplex PCR reads through MiXCR, storing one row per CDR3 protein. The table lists 160,000 or so distinct CDR3 sequences, around 95% of them singletons, with 0.13% to 0.15% in the top ten. The CDR3 is 13 amino acids. Germline loops: CDR1 MNHNY, CDR2 SVGAGI (reference sequence). V shed 9 bases, J shed 4 bases, and the junction held 5 bases outside the gene matches. From blood CD8+ and CD4+ T cells, TCR beta sequences were generated. Treatment-naive patients with stable or active relapsing-remitting disease were the multiple sclerosis controls. Negative isolation was used for CD8+ and CD4+ T cells, and FACS enrichment was applied to TEMRA cells.

Sequenced input: CD8+ T cells from PBMCs. V and J are TRBV6-6 and TRBJ2-1; 8 nucleotides align to TRBD2. The receptor comes from a human donor with multiple sclerosis. The CDR3, as DNA: TGTGCCAGTAGCGGGGAGGGGTACAATGAGCAGTTCTTC. Residues: CASSGEGYNEQFF.